Described below is a single T cell receptor (beta chain) sequence and its context. Its target antigen remains unknown. One base away there is no much larger clone; base qualities are not given. The 35 to 40 donors, aged 6 to 90 years, were systemically healthy Caucasian individuals from Russia. Ten milliliters of peripheral blood were drawn from each donor into EDTA-treated Vacutainer tubes. Ficoll-Paque density-gradient centrifugation was used to isolate PBMCs, with at least 6 million per sample. Trizol reagent was used to extract total RNA from the PBMCs, yielding at least 5.5 micrograms per sample. For every donor, flow cytometry on a PBMC aliquot measured the percentage of naive CD45RAhigh/CD27high T cells. Reading from cysteine to phenylalanine, the CDR3 counts 13 amino acids. This entry keeps only the CDR3 DNA: 39 bases, framed from base 1. The germline V gene encodes CDR1 SQVTM and CDR2 ANQGSEA. V drops 4 bases and J drops 4 bases, leaving 14 bases in between.

The data were obtained in a study of blood T cells in healthy people across ages (dated by TCRdb to between 2015 and 2016). Regarding the research as a whole: Template switching captured roughly one uniquely barcoded TCR beta cDNA molecule per two T cells in model experiments. Age-related changes in TCR beta repertoire diversity were measured in the study by deep sequencing normalized with unique cDNA molecular identifiers. Donors were grouped into four age groups: young (average approximately 16 years), middle-aged (roughly 37), aged (about 60) and long-lived (about 89). Donors of different ages were randomly distributed across sequencing lanes to avoid experimental bias. The study analyzed two additional independent replicas of 1 million unique cDNA reads from the same blood draw for two donors, one aged 18 to 30 and one aged 80 or older.

Library preparation used 5' RACE. Sequencer: Illumina HiSeq 2500. A second PCR of roughly 6 to 11 cycles was run with a J-beta primer mix and a sample-barcoded 5' primer. A unique molecular identifier was introduced onto each TCR beta cDNA molecule by a template-switch 5' adaptor carrying 12 random nucleotides. Each sample yielded at least 3 million CDR3-containing paired-end reads. First-strand cDNA synthesis was performed from all RNA using the Mint cDNA synthesis kit, with priming by a TRBC-specific oligonucleotide. After uracil-DNA glycosylase treatment, a first 18-cycle PCR used universal primers M1SS and BC2_uni_R on all cDNA. The authors processed their data as follows. Each sample was normalized by randomly selecting 1 million high-quality reads, each carrying a distinct molecular identifier. Reads with shared molecular identifiers were discarded instead of being binned into consensus sequences. MiTCR, set to a Q25 quality threshold and the strictest error-elimination algorithm, was used for CDR3 identification, clonotype clustering and error correction. A nonparametric unseen species model with Euler transformation was used to estimate a lower bound on total TCR beta diversity. TCRdb reanalyzed the raw reads on its own, using fastp at Q25 for trimming and MiXCR for clone calling, and kept in-frame beta chains. Under each unique CDR3 protein, matching rows form one entry showing the most common genes and DNA. The V and J calls shown here were made by TCRdb, not taken from the authors' results. The sample records roughly 700,000 distinct CDR3 sequences, roughly 49% of which are singletons. Jointly, the top ten make up roughly 30% of the sample.

Broader findings and caveats from the paper: Observed TCR beta diversity per million T cells fell roughly linearly with age, and a significant reduction was already apparent by age around 39. Total diversity estimates from one million sequenced T cells were considered lower bounds and underestimates. The percentage of naive T cells measured by flow cytometry correlated strongly with observed TCR beta diversity. Compared with the aged group, more naive CD4+ T cells, fewer expanded clones and increased TCR diversity were shown by the long-lived group, suggesting age selection. Since profiling was done on bulk unsorted PBMCs, naive and antigen-experienced compartments could not be conclusively compared. The CMV infection status of donors was not known, potentially confounding age-related changes in expanded clonotypes.

This receptor was taken from a woman in her sixties or seventies in good health. Here the chain combines TRBV29-1 and TRBJ2-7; 6 matching bases give a weak D call of TRBD1. The source material was blood. At the DNA level, the sequence is TGCAGCGTTGGTACAGGGAATTCGTACGAGCAGTACTTC. This yields the protein CSVGTGNSYEQYF.